This entry is about one T cell receptor (beta chain). The CDR3 runs to 16 residues. CDR1 and CDR2 (germline): LGHNA, YNFKEQ. V gave up 0 bases and J gave up 2 bases; unmatched junction bases: 5. Generated by immunoSEQ multiplex PCR, the TCRdb table keeps only in-frame clones and is missing some. The top ten clones hold 1.5% to 2% of a sample with fewer than 75,000 clones, 94% of them seen once. The sample is drawn from a study of cytomegalovirus exposure and HLA in healthy donors. The chain combines TRBV4-2 with TRBJ2-5, with 8 nucleotides matching TRBD2. The TCR sequence derives from a young woman in good health and CMV-seropositive. Sequencing input: PBMCs. CDR3 amino acids: CASSQDQRGIQETQYF. The CDR3 nucleotides are TGTGCCAGCAGCCAAGATCAGCGGGGGATACAAGAGACCCAGTACTTC.